This T cell receptor (beta chain) was identified in a study of cytomegalovirus exposure and HLA in healthy donors. Study-wide points: Donor immune exposure was known only as CMV serostatus.

CDR1 MNHEY and CDR2 SMNVEV come from the germline V gene (reference sequence). Trimming took 6 bases from V and 2 from J, leaving 11 bases between them. The length of the CDR3 is 13 residues. In this sample, this clone turned up a few times. The target antigen is unknown. With 60 Vbeta and 13 Jbeta primers, the PCR was carried out. The repertoire was sequenced with immunoSEQ multiplex PCR; TCRdb's copy has only in-frame clones and lacks some. In the table there are 30,000 to 45,000 clones, 80% to 90% of which are singletons. Sequenced sample: PBMCs. The sequence derives from a woman aged 18 to 35 in good health and CMV-seronegative. The V and J genes are TRBV27 and TRBJ2-7, with D possibly being TRBD2 (6 bases). The CDR3 protein is CASSSTSPYEQYF. CDR3 nucleotide sequence: TGTGCCAGCAGCTCGACTAGTCCCTACGAGCAGTACTTC.